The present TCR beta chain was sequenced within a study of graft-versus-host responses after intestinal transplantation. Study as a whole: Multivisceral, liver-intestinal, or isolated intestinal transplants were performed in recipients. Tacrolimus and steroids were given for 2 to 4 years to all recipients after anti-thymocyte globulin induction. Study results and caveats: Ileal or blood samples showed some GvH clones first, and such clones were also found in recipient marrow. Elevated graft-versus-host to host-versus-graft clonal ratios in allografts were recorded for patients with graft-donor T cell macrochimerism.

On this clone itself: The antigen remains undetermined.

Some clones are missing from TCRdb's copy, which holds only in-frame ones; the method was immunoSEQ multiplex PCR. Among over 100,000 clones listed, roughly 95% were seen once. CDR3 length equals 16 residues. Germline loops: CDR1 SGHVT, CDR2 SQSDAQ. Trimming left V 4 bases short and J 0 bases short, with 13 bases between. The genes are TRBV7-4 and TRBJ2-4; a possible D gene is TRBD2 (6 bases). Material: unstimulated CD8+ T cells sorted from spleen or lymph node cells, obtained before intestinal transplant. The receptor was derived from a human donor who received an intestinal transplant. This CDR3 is CASSSLGGLAKNIQYF. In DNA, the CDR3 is TGTGCCAGCAGCTCTTTGGGGGGACTAGCCAAAAACATTCAGTACTTC.